The rows below give T cell receptor beta chains drawn from one sample of a study of cytomegalovirus exposure and HLA in healthy donors. Assay used: immunoSEQ multiplex PCR; TCRdb lists only in-frame clones, some missing. The sample yields 130,000 or so clones, 80% to 90% seen once. Specimen: PBMCs. The receptors here all came from a woman aged 18 to 35 in good health and CMV-seropositive. Each CDR3 is given with its conserved first and last residue. A D gene is named only where the DNA matches it firmly. Rows may omit the clone size; those that give it use once, few, many or a size class.

>.|TRBD2|TRBJ2-2|TRBV2
CASRESLAGGAQTELFF
TGTGCCAGCAGAGAGAGCCTAGCGGGGGGTGCTCAGACGGAGCTGTTTTTT
>.|TRBD1|TRBJ1-1|TRBV28
CASSPWDRGREGTEAFF
TGTGCCAGCAGTCCATGGGACAGGGGGCGAGAAGGTACTGAAGCTTTCTTT
>.|.|TRBJ2-7|TRBV7-8
CASSLASFGVDEQYF
TGTGCCAGCAGCTTAGCGTCATTCGGGGTGGACGAGCAGTACTTC
>.|.|TRBJ2-5|TRBV9
CASSRRQGGETQYF
TGTGCCAGCAGCCGTAGACAGGGAGGAGAGACCCAGTACTTC
>few|TRBD2|TRBJ2-5|TRBV11-2
CASSSPASGQETQYF
TGTGCCAGCAGCTCTCCGGCTAGCGGACAAGAGACCCAGTACTTC
>.|.|TRBJ2-7|TRBV18
CASSPRSMIEQYF
TGTGCCAGCTCACCACGTAGTATGATCGAGCAGTACTTC
>once|.|TRBJ1-2|TRBV4-1
CASSQAQGKGYTF
TGCGCCAGCAGCCAAGCCCAGGGTAAGGGCTACACCTTC
>.|.|TRBJ2-7|TRBV30
CAWSPGVSYEQYF
TGTGCCTGGAGTCCGGGGGTGTCCTACGAGCAGTACTTC
>.|.|TRBJ1-6|TRBV12-2
CASRLAGIYSPLHF
TGTGCAAGTCGCTTAGCCGGGATTTATTCACCCCTCCACTTT
>.|.|TRBJ2-1|TRBV30
CAWSGAAYNEQFF
TGTGCCTGGAGTGGGGCCGCCTACAATGAGCAGTTCTTC
>.|TRBD1|TRBJ1-1|TRBV10-3
CAISEGTANTEAFF
TGTGCCATCAGTGAGGGGACAGCGAACACTGAAGCTTTCTTT
>.|.|TRBJ2-7|TRBV6-6
CASSPRAVYEQYF
TGTGCCAGCAGTCCGAGGGCAGTCTACGAGCAGTACTTC
>.|TRBD1|TRBJ2-7|TRBV7-9
CSSSSGLQGLVYEQYF
TGTTCCAGCAGCTCCGGATTACAGGGGCTAGTCTACGAGCAGTACTTC
>.|.|TRBJ2-3|TRBV13
CASSFGQGTDTQYF
TGTGCCAGCAGCTTTGGCCAGGGCACAGATACGCAGTATTTT
>.|.|TRBJ2-2|TRBV29-1
CSVQLVSPTGELFF
TGCAGCGTTCAACTAGTCAGTCCCACCGGGGAGCTGTTTTTT
>.|.|TRBJ1-2|TRBV29-1
CSVTGLDYGYTF
TGCAGCGTTACAGGGTTGGACTATGGCTACACCTTC
>.|TRBD2|TRBJ2-1|TRBV11-1
CASSLASGGAAKRENEQFF
TGTGCCAGCAGCTTGGCTAGCGGGGGCGCCGCTAAGAGGGAAAATGAGCAGTTCTTC
>.|.|TRBJ2-2|TRBV11-3
CASSPGDSGELFF
TGTGCCAGCAGCCCGGGGGACTCCGGGGAGCTGTTTTTT
>.|TRBD2|TRBJ2-3|TRBV11-1
CASSRQLAGDSDTQYF
TGTGCCAGCAGCCGCCAACTAGCGGGGGACTCAGATACGCAGTATTTT
>.|.|TRBJ2-5|TRBV6-1
CASSEVGINHETQYF
TGTGCCAGCAGTGAAGTGGGCATTAACCATGAGACCCAGTACTTC
>.|.|TRBJ1-4|TRBV28
CASSIADATNEKLFF
TGTGCCAGCAGCATAGCCGATGCAACTAATGAAAAACTGTTTTTT
>.|TRBD2|TRBJ2-7|TRBV7-8
CASSLGGGFTYEQYF
TGTGCCAGCAGCTTAGGCGGGGGGTTTACCTACGAGCAGTACTTC
>.|.|TRBJ2-3|TRBV7-8
CASSLWRPTDTQYF
TGTGCCAGCAGCTTATGGCGGCCCACAGATACGCAGTATTTT
>.|.|TRBJ2-1|TRBV29-1
CSLGQTYNEQFF
TGCAGCCTTGGACAGACCTACAATGAGCAGTTCTTC
>.|TRBD2|TRBJ2-5|TRBV4-1
CASRDGVWRGGQETQYF
TGCGCCAGCAGGGACGGGGTTTGGCGGGGGGGCCAAGAGACCCAGTACTTC
>.|.|TRBJ2-3|TRBV4-1
CASSQVGAGADTQYF
TGCGCCAGCAGCCAAGTAGGGGCAGGGGCAGATACGCAGTATTTT
>.|TRBD1|TRBJ1-6|TRBV2
CASSETGGRNNSPLHF
TGTGCCAGCAGTGAAACAGGGGGCCGGAATAATTCACCCCTCCACTTT
>.|TRBD2|TRBJ2-2|TRBV18
CASSTSGGAETGELFF
TGTGCCAGCTCAACGAGCGGGGGGGCCGAAACCGGGGAGCTGTTTTTT
>.|.|TRBJ2-3|TRBV7-6
CASTDGQGGDTQYF
TGTGCCAGCACCGACGGCCAGGGTGGAGATACGCAGTATTTT
>.|.|TRBJ2-7|TRBV25-1
CASSDRGVGEQYF
TGTGCCAGCAGTGACCGCGGGGTTGGGGAGCAGTACTTC
>.|.|TRBJ1-1|TRBV2
CASSEAASGDTEAFF
TGTGCCAGCAGTGAAGCGGCATCAGGGGACACTGAAGCTTTCTTT
>.|TRBD1|TRBJ1-5|TRBV27
CASSSTGTAQHF
TGTGCCAGCAGTTCCACGGGGACAGCCCAGCATTTT
>.|.|TRBJ2-7|TRBV28
CASSETGLSYEQYF
TGTGCCAGCAGCGAAACAGGCCTTTCCTACGAGCAGTACTTC
>.|.|TRBJ1-6|TRBV9
CASSLLGSSYNSPLHF
TGTGCCAGCAGCCTCCTGGGGAGCTCCTATAATTCACCCCTCCACTTT
>once|.|TRBJ2-1|TRBV9
CASSLRHKPYNEQFF
TGTGCCAGCAGCCTCCGACACAAGCCCTACAATGAGCAGTTCTTC
>.|.|TRBJ2-7|TRBV6-5
CASHTYKGEQYF
TGTGCCAGCCATACATATAAGGGGGAGCAGTACTTC
>once|.|TRBJ2-3|TRBV2
CASSEEGVGDTQYF
TGTGCCAGCAGTGAAGAGGGGGTAGGGGATACGCAGTATTTT
>.|TRBD2|TRBJ2-7|TRBV28
CASSFPPGLAGTYYEQYF
TGTGCCAGCAGTTTCCCGCCAGGGCTAGCGGGGACCTACTACGAGCAGTACTTC
>once|.|TRBJ1-2|TRBV10-3
CAISEYEDSRYGYTF
TGTGCCATCAGTGAGTACGAGGATTCGCGCTATGGCTACACCTTC